The 2 T cell receptor beta chains below all came from one sample that was sequenced in a study of CD8+ T cells in alopecia areata. Noted treatment: oral pan-JAK inhibitor, 5-10 mg twice daily. RNA was isolated and reverse transcribed to cDNA, the sequencing template. Sequenced by immunoSEQ multiplex PCR; TCRdb stores in-frame clones only, minus some. Of 210,000 or so clones listed, under 70% were seen once; the top ten hold more than 0.95%. Source: CD4+ T cells sorted from blood, taken at week 44, from a patient treated with tofacitinib. Every receptor here comes from a human donor with alopecia areata.

This clone was seen more than once but under ten times. This chain joins TRBV2 and TRBJ2-6; D not certain. From germline, CDR1 is SNHLY and CDR2 FYNNEI. This CDR3 is built from 15 residues. The germline V and J ends were trimmed by 6 bases and 6 bases, with 15 bases remaining between them. This CDR3 reads CASRGPPMMANVLTF. The CDR3 DNA sequence: TGTGCCAGCAGAGGCCCTCCCATGATGGCCAACGTCCTGACTTTC.

The table lists this clone with a count of one. This chain links TRBV20-1 with TRBJ1-1; D is unclear. The V and J ends lost 3 bases and 8 bases respectively, with 10 bases between them. The germline gives CDR1 DFQATT, CDR2 SNEGSKA (reference sequence). The CDR3 spans 11 residues. The CDR3 sequence is CSASSYFEAFF. The DNA of the CDR3 is TGCAGTGCTAGTTCCTATTTCGAAGCTTTCTTT.